This is a list of T cell receptor beta chains from one sample in a study of control samples from healthy donors and cancer patients. The method was immunoSEQ multiplex PCR; TCRdb's version includes in-frame clones alone and lacks a portion of them. The sample consists of 250,000 to 300,000 clones, about four fifths of them appearing once. Input material: PBMCs. Receptor source: a woman aged 55-70 years with lung cancer. Both conserved end residues are part of each CDR3. A D gene is named only where the DNA matches it firmly. Not every row has a clone size; where given, it reads once, few, many or a size class.

D gene | J gene | clone size | V gene | CDR3 DNA | CDR3 protein
NA | TRBJ1-3 | NA | TRBV7-2 | TGTGCCAGCAGCTTAAATGGGCGAAACACCATATATTTT | CASSLNGRNTIYF
TRBD2 | TRBJ2-1 | NA | TRBV10-2 | TGCGCCACCTCACTTAGCGGGGATGGTGATGAGCAGTTCTTC | CATSLSGDGDEQFF
NA | TRBJ1-5 | NA | TRBV19 | TGTGCCAGTAGTATATTAAGGAGCAATCAGCCCCAGCATTTT | CASSILRSNQPQHF
NA | TRBJ1-3 | NA | TRBV10-3 | TGTGCCATCAGTGACTTCCAGAACTCTGGAAACACCATATATTTT | CAISDFQNSGNTIYF
NA | TRBJ1-5 | NA | TRBV25-1 | TGTGCCAGCAGTCGCCGACAGGACAGCAATCAGCCCCAGCATTTT | CASSRRQDSNQPQHF
NA | TRBJ1-5 | NA | TRBV4-1 | TGCGCCAGCAGCCGAGATAGTGGGGGAAATCAGCCCCAGCATTTT | CASSRDSGGNQPQHF
NA | TRBJ1-5 | NA | TRBV4-1 | TGCGCCAGCAGCCAAGAATATGTAGGCCTCGGGGAGCCCCAGCATTTT | CASSQEYVGLGEPQHF
NA | TRBJ1-5 | once | TRBV6-5 | TGTGCCAGCATTCTTGGACGAGATCAGCCCCAGCATTTT | CASILGRDQPQHF
NA | TRBJ1-2 | NA | TRBV27 | TGTGCCAGCAGTCTCAGGGATGGCTACACCTTC | CASSLRDGYTF
NA | TRBJ2-7 | NA | TRBV2 | TGTGCCAGCAGTGAACTAGGGGGGGAGGCCTGGCAGTACTTC | CASSELGGEAWQYF
NA | TRBJ1-1 | NA | TRBV18 | TGTGCCAGCTCACGCGGACGGAACACTGAAGCTTTCTTT | CASSRGRNTEAFF
TRBD1 | TRBJ1-3 | NA | TRBV14 | TGTGCCAGCAGCCAGACGATCCGGGACAGGAGAAACACCATATATTTT | CASSQTIRDRRNTIYF
TRBD2 | TRBJ2-2 | NA | TRBV10-3 | TGTGCCATCAGTGAGCGACTAGCGGGGAACACCGGGGAGCTGTTTTTT | CAISERLAGNTGELFF
NA | TRBJ1-1 | NA | TRBV7-2 | TGTGCCAGCAGCTTAGTAGGGAGGTCCACTGAAGCTTTCTTT | CASSLVGRSTEAFF
TRBD1 | TRBJ2-2 | NA | TRBV18 | TGTGCCAGCTCTAGACAGGGACCGAACACCGGGGAGCTGTTTTTT | CASSRQGPNTGELFF
NA | TRBJ1-2 | few | TRBV5-1 | TGCGCCAGCAGCTTGGCCTTGGCAGGGGCGAATGGCTACACCTTC | CASSLALAGANGYTF
NA | TRBJ2-3 | NA | TRBV3-1/TRBV3-2 | TGTGCCAGCAGCCCGGGGTCCCGTGGACTTTCGTATACGCAGTATTTT | CASSPGSRGLSYTQYF
NA | TRBJ1-4 | NA | TRBV28 | TGTGCCAGCAGAGGCGGGGGGGAAGGGGAAAAACTGTTTTTT | CASRGGGEGEKLFF
NA | TRBJ2-7 | NA | TRBV5-5 | TGTGCCAGCAGCTTGGCCCCTCAACGGACCTACGAGCAGTACTTC | CASSLAPQRTYEQYF
NA | TRBJ1-5 | many | TRBV18 | TGTGCCAGCTCACCGACAGGTGCGGGTAGCAATCAGCCCCAGCATTTT | CASSPTGAGSNQPQHF
TRBD2 | TRBJ2-1 | few | TRBV12-3/TRBV12-4 | TGTGCCAGCAGTTTAGTAGCGGGAAATGAGCAGTTCTTC | CASSLVAGNEQFF
NA | TRBJ2-5 | NA | TRBV6-5 | TGTGCCAGCAGCCCAGGGGCCGAAGAGACCCAGTACTTC | CASSPGAEETQYF
NA | TRBJ1-1 | NA | TRBV12-3/TRBV12-4 | TGTGCCAGCAGTCCCCAGGCCTCTGGTCTTTTCTTT | CASSPQASGLFF
NA | TRBJ1-3 | NA | TRBV27 | TGTGCCAGCAGTCCACAGGGCTCTGGAAACACCATATATTTT | CASSPQGSGNTIYF
NA | TRBJ2-1 | NA | TRBV5-1 | TGCGCCAGCAGAATGACACCAAGCTCCTACAATGAGCAGTTCTTC | CASRMTPSSYNEQFF
NA | TRBJ1-1 | NA | TRBV5-5 | TGTGCCAGCAGCTTACCGGGACGGACTGAAGCTTTCTTT | CASSLPGRTEAFF
TRBD1 | TRBJ1-2 | NA | TRBV3-1/TRBV3-2 | TGTGCCAGCACCCAAGCAGGGGGCGGAGGCTACACCTTC | CASTQAGGGGYTF
TRBD2 | TRBJ2-3 | NA | TRBV7-2 | TGTGCCAGCAGCTTAGGCGGGGGGGCGTGGTCAGATACGCAGTATTTT | CASSLGGGAWSDTQYF
TRBD1 | TRBJ1-5 | NA | TRBV5-1 | TGCGCCAGCAGCTTAAGTCCGGGACAGGGGCAGCCCCAGCATTTT | CASSLSPGQGQPQHF
NA | TRBJ2-2 | NA | TRBV18 | TGTGCCAGCTCAGAGTCGAACACCGGGGAGCTGTTTTTT | CASSESNTGELFF
NA | TRBJ2-2 | NA | TRBV5-8 | TGTGCCAGCGCGGCAGGGATCTACACCGGGGAGCTGTTTTTT | CASAAGIYTGELFF
NA | TRBJ1-5 | NA | TRBV10-2 | TGCGCCAGCAGTGTGAGTTCAGGGCTAGGTCAGCCCCAGCATTTT | CASSVSSGLGQPQHF
NA | TRBJ1-4 | NA | TRBV3-1/TRBV3-2 | TGTGCCAGCAGCCGGGGGGAGGCGGGTGCTAATGAAAAACTGTTTTTT | CASSRGEAGANEKLFF
TRBD2 | TRBJ2-2 | NA | TRBV5-8 | TGTGCCAGCGCGGGAGACGGAGGGGAGCTGTTTTTT | CASAGDGGELFF
NA | TRBJ1-2 | NA | TRBV2 | TGTGCCAGCAGTCCACAGGAGTCTAACTATGGCTACACCTTC | CASSPQESNYGYTF
NA | TRBJ1-3 | NA | TRBV5-1 | TGCGCCAGCAGCTTGCGTAGTAGGGACGGGAACACCATATATTTT | CASSLRSRDGNTIYF
TRBD2 | TRBJ2-1 | NA | TRBV5-1 | TGCGCCAGCAGCTTGGTAGCTAGCGGATACAATGAGCAGTTCTTC | CASSLVASGYNEQFF
TRBD1 | TRBJ2-2 | NA | TRBV5-1 | TGCGCCAGCAGCCGCGGACAGGGGAACACCGGGGAGCTGTTTTTT | CASSRGQGNTGELFF
NA | TRBJ2-2 | few | TRBV5-1 | TGCGCCAGCAGCTTGGCCTCTCAGGCGAACACCGGGGAGCTGTTTTTT | CASSLASQANTGELFF
NA | TRBJ2-5 | NA | TRBV18 | TGTGCCAGCTCACCCCGGGCGGCGGGGCAAGAGACCCAGTACTTC | CASSPRAAGQETQYF
TRBD1 | TRBJ1-6 | NA | TRBV28 | TGTGCCAGCAGTTTATCGGCCCCGGGACAGCATATCAGGAATTCACCCCTCCACTTT | CASSLSAPGQHIRNSPLHF
TRBD1 | TRBJ1-5 | NA | TRBV7-3 | TGTGCCAGCAGCCCGTCAGGGGGCAGCAATCAGCCCCAGCATTTT | CASSPSGGSNQPQHF
NA | TRBJ1-1 | NA | TRBV5-5 | TGTGCCAGCAGCTTGGTGGGGTGGACTGAAGCTTTCTTT | CASSLVGWTEAFF
NA | TRBJ1-3 | NA | TRBV6-6 | TGTGCCAGCAGTACCGGCCCAGGGACCGGAAACACCATATATTTT | CASSTGPGTGNTIYF
NA | TRBJ1-1 | once | TRBV6-5 | TGTGCCAGCAGGCCTAACAGGGTGAACACTGAAGCTTTCTTT | CASRPNRVNTEAFF
TRBD1 | TRBJ1-2 | NA | TRBV5-4 | TGTGCCAGCAGCCCAGGGGGGGCTGGACAGGGGAATGGCTACACCTTC | CASSPGGAGQGNGYTF
NA | TRBJ2-5 | once | TRBV5-6 | TGTGCCAGCAGCTCCTCTAGGGGAGGAGAGACCCAGTACTTC | CASSSSRGGETQYF
TRBD1 | TRBJ2-1 | NA | TRBV18 | TGTGCCAGCTCACCCCTCGAGGGGGCTGGGCAGTTCTTC | CASSPLEGAGQFF
NA | TRBJ2-1 | NA | TRBV6-1 | TGTGCCAGCAGTGAAATTACCCACAATGAGCAGTTCTTC | CASSEITHNEQFF
NA | TRBJ2-7 | NA | TRBV2 | TGTGCCAGCAAGGAAGGTCTAGGAGCCTACGAGCAGTACTTC | CASKEGLGAYEQYF
TRBD1 | TRBJ2-7 | few | TRBV5-1 | TGCGCCAGCTTCAAAGGGACAGGGAACACCGCCTACGAGCAGTACTTC | CASFKGTGNTAYEQYF
NA | TRBJ1-2 | NA | TRBV12-3/TRBV12-4 | TGTGCCAGCAGCCGAGAACTATATGGCTACACCTTC | CASSRELYGYTF
TRBD1 | TRBJ2-7 | NA | TRBV6-5 | TGTGCCAGCGGGGTGGGACAGGGTTCGGGCGAGCAGTACTTC | CASGVGQGSGEQYF
NA | TRBJ2-3 | NA | TRBV2 | TGTGCCAGCAGTGATGAGGGTACGCAGTATTTT | CASSDEGTQYF
NA | TRBJ1-1 | NA | TRBV27 | TGTGCCAGCAGTTTATCCCGGGACACTGAAGCTTTCTTT | CASSLSRDTEAFF